The source of this T cell receptor beta chain is a study of blood T cell repertoires in COVID-19. This study enrolled people aged roughly 18 to 90 from about two dozen US geographic areas. Germline CDR1 reads LNHDA; CDR2 reads SQIVND (reference sequence). The CDR3 is 15 residues long. Trimming left V 7 bases short and J 2 bases short, with 12 bases between. Per the original data handling: Amplified reference gene primers provided the basis for estimating nucleated cell counts. Clones were read by immunoSEQ multiplex PCR, and TCRdb kept only the in-frame ones, dropping some. The V and J calls and the clone size are those of that table, but D and trimming were determined from the DNA. The table includes about 440,000 clones, 70% to 90% detected once.

This rearrangement joins TRBV19 to TRBJ2-6; D may be TRBD1 (6 bases). This receptor was obtained from a woman aged 18-29 years with acute COVID-19. The source material was PBMCs or T cells enriched from blood (not recorded which). CDR3 amino acids: CASTSTGTGANVLTF. DNA for the CDR3: TGTGCCAGTACCTCGACAGGAACTGGGGCCAACGTCCTGACTTTC.